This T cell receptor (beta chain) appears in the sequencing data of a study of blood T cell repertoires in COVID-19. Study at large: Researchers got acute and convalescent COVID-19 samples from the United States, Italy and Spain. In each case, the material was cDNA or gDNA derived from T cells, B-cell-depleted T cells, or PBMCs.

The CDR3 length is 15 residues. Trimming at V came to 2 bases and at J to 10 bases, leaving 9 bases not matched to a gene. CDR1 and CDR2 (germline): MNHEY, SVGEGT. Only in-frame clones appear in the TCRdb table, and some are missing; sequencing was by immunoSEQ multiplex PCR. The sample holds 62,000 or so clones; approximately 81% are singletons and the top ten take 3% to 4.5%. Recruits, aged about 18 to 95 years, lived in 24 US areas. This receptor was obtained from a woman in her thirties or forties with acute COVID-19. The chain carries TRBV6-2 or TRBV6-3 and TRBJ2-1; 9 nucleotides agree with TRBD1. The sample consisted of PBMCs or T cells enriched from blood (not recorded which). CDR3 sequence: CASSYMHRGRGEQFF. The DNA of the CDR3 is TGTGCCAGCAGTTACATGCACAGGGGGCGCGGGGAGCAGTTCTTC.